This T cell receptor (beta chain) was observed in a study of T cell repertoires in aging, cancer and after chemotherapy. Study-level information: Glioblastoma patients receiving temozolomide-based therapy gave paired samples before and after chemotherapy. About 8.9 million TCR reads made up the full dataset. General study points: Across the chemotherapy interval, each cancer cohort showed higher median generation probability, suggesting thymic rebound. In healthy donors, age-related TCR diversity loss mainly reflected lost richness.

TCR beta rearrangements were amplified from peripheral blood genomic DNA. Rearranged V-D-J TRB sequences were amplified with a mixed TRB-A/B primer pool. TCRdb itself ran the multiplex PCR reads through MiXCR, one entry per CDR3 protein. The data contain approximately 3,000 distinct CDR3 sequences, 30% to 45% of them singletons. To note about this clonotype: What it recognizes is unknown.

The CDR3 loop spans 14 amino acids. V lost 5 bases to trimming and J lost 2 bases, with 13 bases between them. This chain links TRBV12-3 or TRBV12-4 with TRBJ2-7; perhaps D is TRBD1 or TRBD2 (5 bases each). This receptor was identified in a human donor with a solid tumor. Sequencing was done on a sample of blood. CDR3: CASSPWDGPYEQYF. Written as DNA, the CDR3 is TGTGCCAGCAGTCCATGGGACGGGCCCTACGAGCAGTACTTC.